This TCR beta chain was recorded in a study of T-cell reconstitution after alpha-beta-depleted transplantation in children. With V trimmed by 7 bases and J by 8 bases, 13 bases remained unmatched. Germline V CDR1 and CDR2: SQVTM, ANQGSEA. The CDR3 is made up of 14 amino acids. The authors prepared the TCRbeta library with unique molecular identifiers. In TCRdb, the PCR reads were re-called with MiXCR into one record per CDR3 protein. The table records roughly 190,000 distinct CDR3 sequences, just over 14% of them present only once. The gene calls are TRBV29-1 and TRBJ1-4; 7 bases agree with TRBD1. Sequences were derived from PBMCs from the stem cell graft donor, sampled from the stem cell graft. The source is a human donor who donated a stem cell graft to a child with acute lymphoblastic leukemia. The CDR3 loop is CSARTGAVSEKLFF. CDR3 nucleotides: TGCAGCGCCCGAACAGGGGCAGTGTCCGAAAAACTGTTTTTT.